What follows is one T cell receptor (beta chain) and its context. Authors' processing steps: Amplification of reference gene primers provided the estimated nucleated cell counts. The protocol was immunoSEQ multiplex PCR, while the TCRdb copy is restricted to in-frame clones and leaves out a portion. That table supplies the V and J calls and clone size; D and trimming were determined from the DNA. This table holds 89,000 or so clones, 85% found once. The sample belongs to a study of blood T cell repertoires in COVID-19. For the study at large: The study drew acute and convalescent COVID-19 samples from the United States, Italy and Spain. Sources were T cells, B-cell-depleted T cells, or PBMCs; the material itself was cDNA or gDNA.

With 4 bases removed from V and 0 bases from J, the gap between germline ends came to 14 bases. CDR1 is LGHNA and CDR2 is YSLEER in the germline V gene. The CDR3 has 16 residues. The clonotype comes from a man older than 75 with acute or convalescent COVID-19. Sequencing was carried out using peripheral blood. The rearrangement uses TRBV4-3 and TRBJ2-3, with D tentatively TRBD1 (6 bases). The CDR3 is CASSRGTKSSTDTQYF. The CDR3 bases are TGCGCCAGCAGCCGAGGGACAAAGTCTAGCACAGATACGCAGTATTTT.